Sequencing of this T cell receptor beta chain was carried out in a study of regulatory T cells in long-lasting Graves disease. The CDR3 loop spans 16 amino acids. The germline V gene encodes CDR1 SQVTM and CDR2 ANQGSEA. With 1 base clipped from V and 0 bases from J, the junction kept 7 bases outside the gene matches. Arm-PCR of CDR3 regions with iRepertoire HTBI primers generated TCR beta libraries. Each CDR3 protein gets one entry after TCRdb re-called the multiplex PCR reads with MiXCR. The sample shows roughly 470,000 distinct CDR3 sequences, around 20% of them seen only once. Time point of the sample: persistent/refractory GD, antithyroid drugs over 5 years with positive TRAb. Extracted RNA from PBMCs served as the source of the TCR library.

The source was peripheral blood mononuclear cells (PBMCs), collected when the disease was refractory, from a patient treated with antithyroid drugs. The gene calls are TRBV29-1 and TRBJ1-1; 8 positions match TRBD1. The origin of this receptor is a female donor with Graves disease. In DNA, the CDR3 is TGCAGCGTTGAAGGAGGACAGGGAGGAATGAACACTGAAGCTTTCTTT. Translation: CSVEGGQGGMNTEAFF.